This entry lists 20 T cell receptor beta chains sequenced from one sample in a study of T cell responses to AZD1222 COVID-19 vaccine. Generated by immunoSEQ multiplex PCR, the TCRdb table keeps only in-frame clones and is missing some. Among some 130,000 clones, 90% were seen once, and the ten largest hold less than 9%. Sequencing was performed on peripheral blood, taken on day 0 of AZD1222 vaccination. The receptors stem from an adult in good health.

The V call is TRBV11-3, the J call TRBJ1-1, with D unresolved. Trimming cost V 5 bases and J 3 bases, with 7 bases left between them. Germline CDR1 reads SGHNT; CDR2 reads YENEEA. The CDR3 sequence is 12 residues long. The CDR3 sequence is CASSIGDTEAFF. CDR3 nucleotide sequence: TGTGCCAGCAGCATTGGCGACACTGAAGCTTTCTTT.

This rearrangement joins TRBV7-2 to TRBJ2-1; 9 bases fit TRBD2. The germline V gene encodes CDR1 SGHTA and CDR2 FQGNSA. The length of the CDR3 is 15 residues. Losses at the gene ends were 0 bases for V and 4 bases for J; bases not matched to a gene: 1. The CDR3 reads CASSLAAGGYNEQFF. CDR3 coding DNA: TGTGCCAGCAGCTTAGCTGCGGGGGGGTACAATGAGCAGTTCTTC.

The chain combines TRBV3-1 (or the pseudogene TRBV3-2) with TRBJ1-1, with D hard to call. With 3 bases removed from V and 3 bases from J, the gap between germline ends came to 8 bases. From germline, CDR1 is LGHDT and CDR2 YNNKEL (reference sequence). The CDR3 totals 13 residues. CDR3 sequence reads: CASSQALYTEAFF. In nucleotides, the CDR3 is TGTGCCAGCAGCCAGGCCCTATACACTGAAGCTTTCTTT.

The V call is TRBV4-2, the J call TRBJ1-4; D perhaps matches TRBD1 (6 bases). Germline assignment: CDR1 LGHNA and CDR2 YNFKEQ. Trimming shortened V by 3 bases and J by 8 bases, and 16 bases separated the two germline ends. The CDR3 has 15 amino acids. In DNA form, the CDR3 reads TGTGCCAGCAGCCAGGCCGAGGGGGGAGGGGAAAAACTGTTTTTT. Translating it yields CASSQAEGGGEKLFF.

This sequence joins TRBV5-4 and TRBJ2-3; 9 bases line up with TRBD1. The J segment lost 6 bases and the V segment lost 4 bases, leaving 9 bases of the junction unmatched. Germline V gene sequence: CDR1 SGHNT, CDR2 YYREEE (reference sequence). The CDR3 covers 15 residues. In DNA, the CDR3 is TGTGCCAGCAGCACGGGACAGGGTTTTGGGGATACGCAGTATTTT. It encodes CASSTGQGFGDTQYF.

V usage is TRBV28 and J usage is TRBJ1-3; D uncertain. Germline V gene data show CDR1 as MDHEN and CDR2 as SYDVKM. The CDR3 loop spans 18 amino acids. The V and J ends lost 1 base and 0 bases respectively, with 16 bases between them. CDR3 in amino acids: CASSLSPLGWSSGNTIYF. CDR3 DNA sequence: TGTGCCAGCAGTTTATCCCCCCTAGGGTGGTCCTCTGGAAACACCATATATTTT.

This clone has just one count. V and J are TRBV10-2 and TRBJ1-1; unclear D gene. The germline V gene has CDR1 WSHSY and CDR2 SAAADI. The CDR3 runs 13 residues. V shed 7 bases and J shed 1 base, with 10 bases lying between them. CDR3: CASTLTQNTEAFF. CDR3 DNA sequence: TGCGCCAGCACATTAACGCAGAACACTGAAGCTTTCTTT.

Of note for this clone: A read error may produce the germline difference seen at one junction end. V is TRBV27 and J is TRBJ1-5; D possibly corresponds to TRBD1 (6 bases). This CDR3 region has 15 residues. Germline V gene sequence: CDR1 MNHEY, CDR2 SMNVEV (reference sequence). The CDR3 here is CATADRPHSSQPQHF. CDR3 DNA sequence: TGTGCCACGGCCGACAGGCCCCACAGCAGTCAGCCCCAGCATTTT.

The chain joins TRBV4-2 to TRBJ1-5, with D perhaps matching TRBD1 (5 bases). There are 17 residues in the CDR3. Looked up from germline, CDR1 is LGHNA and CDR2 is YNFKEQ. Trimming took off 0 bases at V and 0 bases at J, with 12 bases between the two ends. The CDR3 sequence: CASSQDWTKYSNQPQHF. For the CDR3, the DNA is TGTGCCAGCAGCCAAGACTGGACAAAATATAGCAATCAGCCCCAGCATTTT.

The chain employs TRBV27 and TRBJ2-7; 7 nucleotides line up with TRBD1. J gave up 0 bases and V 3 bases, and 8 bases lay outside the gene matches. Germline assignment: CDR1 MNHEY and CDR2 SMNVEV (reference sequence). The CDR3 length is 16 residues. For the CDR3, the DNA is TGTGCCAGCAGTTTCTCCGGACAGGTGTTCTCCTACGAGCAGTACTTC. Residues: CASSFSGQVFSYEQYF.

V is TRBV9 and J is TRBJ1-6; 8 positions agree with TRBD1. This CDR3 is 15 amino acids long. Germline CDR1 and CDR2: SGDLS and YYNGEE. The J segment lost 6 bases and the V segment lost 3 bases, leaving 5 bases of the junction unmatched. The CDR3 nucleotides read TGTGCCAGCAGCGAGAGGCAGGGGGCTAATTCACCCCTCCACTTT. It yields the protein CASSERQGANSPLHF.

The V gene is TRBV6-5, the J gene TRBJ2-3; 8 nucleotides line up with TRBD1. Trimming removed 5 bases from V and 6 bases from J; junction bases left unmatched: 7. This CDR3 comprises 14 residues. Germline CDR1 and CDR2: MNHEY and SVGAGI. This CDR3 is CASSPRTGTDTQYF. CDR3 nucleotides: TGTGCCAGCAGTCCCCGGACAGGGACCGATACGCAGTATTTT.

The CDR3, as DNA: TGTGCCAGCAGGGCAGGGGGCGGGATGAACACTGAAGCTTTCTTT. Translation gives CASRAGGGMNTEAFF. The rearrangement uses TRBV7-9 and TRBJ1-1; 8 bases are shared with TRBD1. V was clipped by 6 bases and J by 0 bases; unmatched bases: 6. Looked up from germline, CDR1 is SEHNR and CDR2 is FQNEAQ (reference sequence). The CDR3 loop spans 15 amino acids.

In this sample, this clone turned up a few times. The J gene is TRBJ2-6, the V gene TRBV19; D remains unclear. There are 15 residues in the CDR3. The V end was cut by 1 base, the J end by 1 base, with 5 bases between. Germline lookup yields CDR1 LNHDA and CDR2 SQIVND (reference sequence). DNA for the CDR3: TGTGCCAGTAGTATAGGGTTATCTGGGGCCAACGTCCTGACTTTC. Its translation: CASSIGLSGANVLTF.

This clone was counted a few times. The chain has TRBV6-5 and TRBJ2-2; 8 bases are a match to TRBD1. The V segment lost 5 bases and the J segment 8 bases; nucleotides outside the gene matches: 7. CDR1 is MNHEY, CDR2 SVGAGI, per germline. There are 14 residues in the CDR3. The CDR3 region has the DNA TGTGCCAGCAGTACGGGACAGGCTGGAGGGGAGCTGTTTTTT. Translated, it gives CASSTGQAGGELFF.

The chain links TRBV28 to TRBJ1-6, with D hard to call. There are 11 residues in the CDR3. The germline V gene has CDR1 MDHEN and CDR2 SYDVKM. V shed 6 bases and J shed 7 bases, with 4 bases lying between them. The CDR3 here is CASRMNSPLHF. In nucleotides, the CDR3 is TGTGCCAGCAGGATGAATTCACCCCTCCACTTT.

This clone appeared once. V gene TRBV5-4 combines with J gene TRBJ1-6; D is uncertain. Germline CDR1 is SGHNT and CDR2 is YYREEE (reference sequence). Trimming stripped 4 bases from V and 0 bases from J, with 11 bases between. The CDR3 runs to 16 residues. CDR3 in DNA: TGTGCCAGCAGCCCCGGCGGGAGCTCCTATAATTCACCCCTCCACTTT. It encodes CASSPGGSSYNSPLHF.

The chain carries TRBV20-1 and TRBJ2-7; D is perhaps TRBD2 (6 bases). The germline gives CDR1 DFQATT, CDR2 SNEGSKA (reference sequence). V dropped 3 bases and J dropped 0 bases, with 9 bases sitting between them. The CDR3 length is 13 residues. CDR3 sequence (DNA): TGCAGTGCTAGTTCTAGCGACTCCTACGAGCAGTACTTC. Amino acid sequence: CSASSSDSYEQYF.

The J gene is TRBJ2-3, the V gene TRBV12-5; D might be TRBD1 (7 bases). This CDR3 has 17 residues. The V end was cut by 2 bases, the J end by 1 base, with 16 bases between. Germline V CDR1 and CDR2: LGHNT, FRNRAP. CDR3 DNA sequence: TGTGCTAGTGGTTTGTTACCAAGCAGGGGGGGCACAGATACGCAGTATTTT. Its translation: CASGLLPSRGGTDTQYF.

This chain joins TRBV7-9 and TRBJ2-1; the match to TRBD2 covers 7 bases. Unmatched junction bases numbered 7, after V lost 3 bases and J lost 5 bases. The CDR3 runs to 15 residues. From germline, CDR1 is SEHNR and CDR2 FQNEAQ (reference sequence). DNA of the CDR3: TGTGCCAGCAGCTTGGGGGGGACCGCTAACAATGAGCAGTTCTTC. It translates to CASSLGGTANNEQFF.